This TCR beta chain stems from a study of cytomegalovirus exposure and HLA in healthy donors. Findings and limits, study-wide: Earlier analysis looked at TCR beta V segments, and most were productive about 90% or about 30% of the time. V- and J-gene trimming in TCR beta was tied to a missense DCLRE1C variant by an analysis performed later.

The CDR3 consists of 12 residues. Germline V gene lookup returns CDR1 SGHVS and CDR2 FQNEAQ. V gave up 1 base and J gave up 10 bases, with 9 bases separating them. PCR was performed using 60 Vbeta and 13 Jbeta primers. The assay was immunoSEQ multiplex PCR, and TCRdb's table has in-frame clones only and misses some. Here the sample spans roughly 160,000 clones, approximately 80% being singletons. In regard to this clone: What it binds is not known.

Healthy bone marrow donors formed the donor group. The chain has TRBV7-8 and TRBJ2-3, with D perhaps matching TRBD2 (6 bases). The sequence was obtained from a young man in good health and CMV-seronegative. The material sequenced was PBMCs. This CDR3 reads CASSLGSGAQYF. CDR3 DNA sequence: TGTGCCAGCAGCTTAGGTTCGGGAGCGCAGTATTTT.